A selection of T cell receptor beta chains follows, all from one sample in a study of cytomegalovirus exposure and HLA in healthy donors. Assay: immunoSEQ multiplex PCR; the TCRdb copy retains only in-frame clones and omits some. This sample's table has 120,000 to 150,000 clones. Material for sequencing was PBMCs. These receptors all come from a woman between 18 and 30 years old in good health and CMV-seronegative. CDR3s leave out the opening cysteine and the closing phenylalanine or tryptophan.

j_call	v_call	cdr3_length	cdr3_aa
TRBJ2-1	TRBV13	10	ASSLAGNEQF
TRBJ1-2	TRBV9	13	ASSAGGGMNYGYT
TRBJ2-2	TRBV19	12	ASSKDSETGELF
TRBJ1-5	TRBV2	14	ASKRGQGASGQPQH
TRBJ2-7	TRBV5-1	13	ASSSGQGASYEQY
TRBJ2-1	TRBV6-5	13	ASSNTGSSYNEQF
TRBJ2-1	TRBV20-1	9	SVDAVRGQF
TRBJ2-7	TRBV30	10	AGRQGGNQQY
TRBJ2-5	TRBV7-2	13	ASSPLAGVGETQY
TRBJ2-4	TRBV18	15	ASSPPVRGSSKNIQY
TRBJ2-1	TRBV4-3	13	ASSQGLARYNEQF
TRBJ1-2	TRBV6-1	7	AGGDGYT
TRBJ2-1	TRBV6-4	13	ASSGEAGTYHEQF
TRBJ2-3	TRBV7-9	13	ASSLVLDGTDTQY
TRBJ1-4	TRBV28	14	ASSKPKGATNEKLF
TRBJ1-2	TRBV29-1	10	SVDQGNYGYT
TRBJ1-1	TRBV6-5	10	ASSYSGQEAF
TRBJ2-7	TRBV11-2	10	ASSFPLGEQY
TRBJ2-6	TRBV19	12	ASSRSTGANVLT
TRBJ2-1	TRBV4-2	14	ASSYSGTSGSDEQF
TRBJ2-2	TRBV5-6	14	ASSPLAGGGTGELF
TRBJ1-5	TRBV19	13	ASSIVAGNNQPQH
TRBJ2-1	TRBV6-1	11	ASTGRETSEQF
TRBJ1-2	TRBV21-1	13	ASSKARGRNYGYT
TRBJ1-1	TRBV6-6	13	ASSYSQGYDTEAF
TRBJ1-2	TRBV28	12	ASSRLDRNYGYT
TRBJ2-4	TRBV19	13	ASRNGQGPKNIQY
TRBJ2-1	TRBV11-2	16	ASSSWTSGRRGDNEQF
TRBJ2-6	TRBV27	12	ASSSQVGINVLT
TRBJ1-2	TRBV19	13	ASSTGRTGNYGYT
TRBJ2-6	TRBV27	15	ASSLGGLSSGANVLT
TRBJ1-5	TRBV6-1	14	ASREPGQGANQPQH
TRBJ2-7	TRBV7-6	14	ASSSLGGRGSSEQY
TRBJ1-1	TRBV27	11	ASSLSAGREAF
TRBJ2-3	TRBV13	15	ASSPSPAGQRTDTQY
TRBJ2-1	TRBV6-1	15	ASSDLVLVQGPNEQF
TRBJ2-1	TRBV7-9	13	ASSFGAGGFNEQF
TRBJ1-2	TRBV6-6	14	ASSYSETRSLYGYT
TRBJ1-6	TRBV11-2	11	ASSSGQNSPLH
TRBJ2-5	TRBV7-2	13	ASSLEQGGEETQY
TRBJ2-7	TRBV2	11	ASSGGLAHEQY
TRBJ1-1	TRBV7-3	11	ASSFQGNTEAF